Given below is one T cell receptor beta chain in context. This clonotype was observed a few times. The antigen it recognizes is unknown. The sample holds no much larger clone one base away, and base qualities are not on file. This entry is derived from a study of T cells in Graves' hyperthyroidism and ophthalmopathy (dated by TCRdb to the late 2010s). The study in broad terms: Peripheral blood samples were taken at initial diagnosis, before any treatment was given. Prospective prediction of ophthalmopathy was tested in an independent validation cohort of about 19 hyperthyroidism patients and around 16 patients who later progressed to ophthalmopathy. To identify TCR V-J signatures that set the groups apart, the researchers used a discovery cohort of 95 to 100 patients, made up of fewer than 50 with Graves' ophthalmopathy and 57 with stable Graves' hyperthyroidism. In addition, the study compared T-cell repertoires in thyroid tissue and in blood from about 6 Graves' hyperthyroidism patients. Once sampling was done, hyperthyroidism patients were given methimazole at a starting dose of 30 mg daily, whereas ophthalmopathy patients were given high-dose intravenous methylprednisolone. The 95 to 100 discovery patients were randomly divided into training and test sets at a 7:3 ratio. According to the paper, TCR Vbeta CDR3 sequencing was carried out on over 130 peripheral blood samples, which came from under 50 ophthalmopathy, around 75 hyperthyroidism and approximately 17 progressor patients. General study outcomes and caveats: A 13 V-J signature model separated ophthalmopathy from stable hyperthyroidism, with 87.88% sensitivity and roughly 81% specificity in cross-validation and 80%/75% in testing. In validation, the model predicted progression to ophthalmopathy with over 65% sensitivity and about 73% specificity, a median of around 6.6 months before onset. No statistical method was used to fix the sample size in advance, and group allocation was not hidden from the investigators. Blood samples also contained most of the expanded thyroid clonotypes (frequency above 0.001), which suggests that blood repertoires may reflect thyroid immune responses.

From a lookup of the germline V gene (reference sequence), CDR1 and CDR2 are SGHKS and YYEKEE. The CDR3 holds 15 amino acids from the cysteine to the phenylalanine. The retained sequence is limited to the CDR3, 45 bases, with the frame set at the first base. The junction carries 14 bases between V and J, which are trimmed by 1 base and 3 bases respectively. Ophthalmopathy patients had moderately to severely active disease, Clinical Activity Score of at least 3, NOSPECS grade of at least 4, and duration under 3 months. Any patient with an uncontrolled infection, another autoimmune disease, pregnancy or lactation was excluded. Diagnoses were established on the basis of clinical symptoms, serum thyroxine and TRAb, thyroid ultrasound, and orbital computed tomography. PBMCs were separated from approximately 10 ml of fresh peripheral blood using Ficoll-Paque density gradient centrifugation. Total RNA was extracted using Trizol reagent, and RNA quality was assessed on an Agilent 2100 Bioanalyzer.

Amplification of TCR beta CDR3 regions was carried out from RNA transcripts. The TCR CDR3 was subjected to a first round of RT-PCR using the HTBI primer set and the Qiagen OneStep RT-PCR kit. Libraries were constructed in a second round of multiplex PCR, after which size selection and purification were carried out. Libraries were sequenced paired-end with 100 bp reads on an Illumina HiSeq2000. Under the source paper's analysis protocol: SOAPnuke was used to process the raw data, throwing out any read that contained adapters or uncalled bases, had a mean Phred below 15, or lacked an exact constant-primer or identifier match. High-quality paired reads were merged with COPE v1.2.5, and unique nucleotide sequences were defined as clonotypes. MiTCR v1.1 was used to align the clonotypes against IMGT TRBV, TRBD and TRBJ reference segments. The analysis included only V-J combinations with a frequency above 0.0001, which together covered 99% to 99.2% of the repertoires. A TCS score was defined as the ratio between F50 (clonal expansion) and ExV (chaos), using BLOSUM62-based TCRdist between CDR3 peptides within each V-J. Welch's t-statistics and random forest reduced around 510 V-J features to about 13, which were used in a naive Bayes classifier (R e1071). TCRdb applied fastp at Q25 and MiXCR to the public reads, then kept only in-frame beta chains. For every CDR3 protein sequence, its rows merge into one entry that carries the most common genes and DNA. The V and J calls here are based on TCRdb, not the publication. This sample is represented by about 480,000 distinct CDR3 sequences; around a fifth of them were singletons. In total, the top ten clones hold about 49% of the sample.

Sample: blood. This clonotype was obtained from an older woman with Graves' ophthalmopathy. The chain is made from TRBV5-5 and TRBJ2-7, and possibly TRBD2, on 6 matching bases. The CDR3 in this case is CASSLFAGFSYEQYF. The nucleotide sequence reads as follows: TGTGCCAGCAGCTTGTTCGCGGGGTTTAGCTACGAGCAGTACTTC.